The 7 T cell receptor beta chains given below trace back to one sample, sequenced in a study of T cells after yellow fever vaccination. TCRdb reprocessed the 5' RACE reads via MiXCR and lists one record per CDR3 protein. The data show 120,000 or so distinct CDR3 sequences, with about 7.2% seen just once and more than 2.5% held by the top ten. The specimen comprised CD4+ T cells sorted from PBMCs, sampled 45 days after the first yellow fever vaccination. The receptor set was obtained from a man aged 18 to 30 who received the YFV17D yellow fever vaccine.

This clonotype came up many times. This sequence joins TRBV6-1 and TRBJ1-2; a weak D match, TRBD1 (6 bases). This CDR3 comprises 15 residues. Per germline, CDR1 MNHNS and CDR2 SASEGT. Trimming pared 6 bases from V and 4 bases from J, leaving 18 bases between. The CDR3 reads CASRDGGGGGYGYTF. CDR3 bases: TGTGCCAGCAGGGATGGAGGGGGTGGAGGCTATGGCTACACCTTC.

A word on this clonotype: A much larger clone differs from this one at a single base, so this may be a read error. The gene calls are TRBV4-1 and TRBJ2-5, with 11 nucleotides matching TRBD2. Germline V gene sequence: CDR1 MGHRA, CDR2 YSYEKL. The CDR3 is 19 amino acids. V lost 4 bases and J lost 0; bases outside the gene matches: 13. This CDR3 is CASSRVASGGNPYQETQYF. DNA for the CDR3: TGCGCCAGCAGCCGAGTTGCTAGCGGGGGGAACCCCTACCAAGAGACCCAGTACTTC.

In this sample, this clonotype turned up many times. The chain links TRBV20-1 to TRBJ1-1; TRBD1 matches 7 bases. The germline V gene encodes CDR1 DFQATT and CDR2 SNEGSKA (reference sequence). Trimming removed 5 bases from V and 11 bases from J; junction bases left unmatched: 11. The CDR3 has 12 amino acids. The CDR3 DNA reads as TGCAGTGCTTCGGGACAGCTGACCTGGGCTTTCTTT. Residues: CSASGQLTWAFF.

This clonotype was seen many times. The rearrangement links TRBV20-1 to TRBJ2-4; 11 bases agree with TRBD2. Germline CDR1 DFQATT, CDR2 SNEGSKA (reference sequence). CDR3 length: 15 amino acids. The ends lost 3 bases at V and 7 bases at J; junction bases unmatched: 8. The CDR3 protein is CSASRASGGWNIQYF. In nucleotides, the CDR3 is TGCAGTGCTAGTCGGGCTAGCGGGGGGTGGAACATTCAGTACTTC.

This clonotype was observed at least ten times. The rearrangement uses TRBV29-1 and TRBJ2-1, with TRBD2 identical over 10 bases. With V trimmed by 0 bases and J by 0 bases, 8 bases remained unmatched. The CDR3 extends over 18 amino acids. In germline, CDR1 is SQVTM, CDR2 ANQGSEA. CDR3 coding DNA: TGCAGCGTTGAAGATCCCGTTAGCGGGGGGCCCTCCTACAATGAGCAGTTCTTC. Translating it yields CSVEDPVSGGPSYNEQFF.

In this sample, this clonotype turned up many times. The DNA of the CDR3 is TGTGCCACCAGCGACAGGGTGACTGAAAAACTGTTTTTT. Encoded protein: CATSDRVTEKLFF. The chain combines TRBV15 with TRBJ1-4; 7 positions match TRBD1. V gave up 5 bases and J gave up 7 bases; unmatched junction bases: 4. The CDR3 consists of 13 residues. CDR1 and CDR2 (germline): LNHNV, YYDKDF (reference sequence).

The gene calls are TRBV5-1 and TRBJ1-5; 7 positions agree with TRBD1. V lost 0 bases, J lost 5 bases, and 5 bases stayed unmatched. Germline-derived CDR1 and CDR2 are SGHRS and YFSETQ. The CDR3 is made up of 15 amino acids. The CDR3 DNA reads TGCGCCAGCAGCTTGGAAGCAGGGGGGGATCAGCCCCAGCATTTT. Protein sequence: CASSLEAGGDQPQHF.